Listed here are 23 T cell receptor beta chains from one sample, sequenced in a study of shared T cell receptors in the human thymus. Clones were sequenced by immunoSEQ multiplex PCR, and TCRdb holds only the in-frame ones, with some missing. The table shows around 340,000 clones, with approximately 95% occurring only once. Sequencing was performed on thymocytes. These receptors all come from a human donor.

V is TRBV25-1 and J is TRBJ2-2; D may be TRBD1 (5 bases). Germline loops: CDR1 MGHDK, CDR2 SYGVNS. The CDR3 covers 15 residues. V was cut by 8 bases and J by 1 base, with 14 bases left in between. CDR3 nucleotide sequence: TGTGCCAGCCAACAAAGGACATTGAACACCGGGGAGCTGTTTTTT. Its translation is CASQQRTLNTGELFF.

The V and J genes are TRBV30 and TRBJ1-1, with 7 bases identical to TRBD1. Germline CDR1 and CDR2: GTSNPN and SVGIG (reference sequence). This CDR3 is built from 13 residues. V gave up 3 bases and J gave up 3 bases; unmatched junction bases: 4. Here the CDR3 reads CAWSQGGDTEAFF. CDR3 coding DNA: TGTGCCTGGAGCCAGGGGGGGGACACTGAAGCTTTCTTT.

V usage is TRBV30 and J usage is TRBJ2-7; 8 bases line up with TRBD1. This CDR3 has 17 residues. CDR1 and CDR2 (germline): GTSNPN, SVGIG (reference sequence). The V segment lost 4 bases and the J segment 4 bases; nucleotides outside the gene matches: 18. CDR3 protein: CAWTSGTGDPLWYEQYF. For the CDR3, the DNA is TGTGCCTGGACATCCGGGACAGGAGATCCTCTGTGGTACGAGCAGTACTTC.

This rearrangement joins TRBV7-9 to TRBJ2-5; 9 bases line up with TRBD2. The last part of the DNA fits TRBJ2-7 better; the J call may be wrong. Germline V gene lookup returns CDR1 SEHNR and CDR2 FQNEAQ (reference sequence). CDR3 size: 14 residues. CDR3 residues: CASSQREDGYEQYF. CDR3 in DNA: TGTGCCAGCAGCCAGCGGGAGGACGGCTACGAGCAGTACTTC.

The chain has TRBV7-9 and TRBJ2-1; no firm D call. From germline, CDR1 is SEHNR and CDR2 FQNEAQ (reference sequence). There are 15 residues in the CDR3. Trimming removed 5 bases from V and 4 bases from J, with 15 bases in between. CDR3 protein: CASSHPSAVYNEQFF. CDR3 sequence (DNA): TGTGCCAGCAGCCACCCGTCCGCAGTATACAATGAGCAGTTCTTC.

The chain links TRBV5-1 to TRBJ1-3; perhaps TRBD1 as D (6 bases). Between the trimmed V and J ends, which lost 3 bases and 4 bases, there was a span of 17 bases. In germline, CDR1 is SGHRS, CDR2 YFSETQ. The CDR3 covers 16 residues. Written as DNA, the CDR3 is TGCGCCAGCAGCTCAAATGAGGACAGATTAGGAAACACCATATATTTT. Encoded protein: CASSSNEDRLGNTIYF.

CDR3 region: CASSWKSKVGEAFF. CDR3 in DNA: TGTGCCAGCAGCTGGAAATCTAAGGTCGGCGAAGCTTTCTTT. This chain uses TRBV14 with TRBJ1-1; D uncertain. Germline assignment: CDR1 SGHDN and CDR2 FVKESK. Trimming shortened V by 5 bases and J by 8 bases, and 18 bases separated the two germline ends. The CDR3 runs 14 residues.

This chain connects TRBV7-3 to TRBJ2-1, with TRBD2 matching over 8 bases. V lost 1 base, J lost 8 bases, and 10 bases stayed unmatched. The CDR3 has 16 amino acids. In germline, CDR1 is SGHTA, CDR2 FQGTGA. CDR3 in DNA: TGTGCCAGCAGCTTAATTCCTAGCGGGTTTATGGATGAGCAGTTCTTC. Translation: CASSLIPSGFMDEQFF.

The chain couples TRBV5-1 to TRBJ2-3; tentatively, D is TRBD1 or TRBD2 (5 bases each). The CDR3 spans 14 residues. Trimming pared 10 bases from V and 1 base from J, leaving 16 bases between. Germline V CDR1 and CDR2: SGHRS, YFSETQ. This chain's CDR3 is CASHSGTRTDTQYF. In nucleotides, the CDR3 is TGCGCCTCTCATTCGGGGACCCGCACAGATACGCAGTATTTT. Full variable domain (rest looked up from reference TRBV5-1 and TRBJ2-3): KAGVTQTPRYLIKTRGQQVTLSCSPISGHRSVSWYQQTPGQGLQFLFEYFSETQRNKGNFPGRFSGRQFSNSRSEMNVSTLELGDSALYLCASHSGTRTDTQYFGPGTRLTVL.

This clone appeared a single time. The rearrangement links TRBV27 to TRBJ2-3; 10 positions agree with TRBD2. Germline V lookup: CDR1 MNHEY, CDR2 SMNVEV (reference sequence). CDR3 size: 16 residues. The junction had 2 bases not matched to a gene; V was cut back by 2 bases and J by 0 bases. The CDR3 here is CASSLEREGSTDTQYF. DNA of the CDR3: TGTGCCAGCAGTTTAGAGCGGGAGGGGAGCACAGATACGCAGTATTTT.

CDR3 nucleotide sequence: TGCGCCAGCAGCCCGGACGGCCCGGAGTATGGCTACACCTTC. Amino acids: CASSPDGPEYGYTF. The chain couples TRBV5-1 to TRBJ1-2; D gene uncertain. This CDR3 is 14 amino acids long. The V end was cut by 4 bases, the J end by 5 bases, with 15 bases between. CDR1 SGHRS and CDR2 YFSETQ come from the germline V gene.

The gene calls are TRBV7-8 and TRBJ2-1; the D is unclear. Germline CDR1 SGHVS, CDR2 FQNEAQ. Trimming removed 2 bases at V and 8 bases at J, with 4 bases between. This CDR3 contains 11 residues. CDR3 sequence: CASSLFHEQFF. In DNA, the CDR3 is TGTGCCAGCAGCTTATTCCATGAGCAGTTCTTC. Full variable domain (outside the CDR3, taken from reference TRBV7-8 and TRBJ2-1): GAGVSQSPRYKVAKRGQDVALRCDPISGHVSLFWYQQALGQGPEFLTYFQNEAQLDKSGLPSDRFFAERPEGSVSTLKIQRTQQEDSAVYLCASSLFHEQFFGPGTRLTVL.

This clone was detected only once. The V gene is TRBV27, the J gene TRBJ2-1; D possibly corresponds to TRBD2 (6 bases). V was pared by 2 bases and J by 13 bases, with 24 bases between. Germline CDR1 MNHEY, CDR2 SMNVEV (reference sequence). This CDR3 has 16 residues. This CDR3 reads CASSLVGTGATTGQFF. The CDR3, as DNA: TGTGCCAGCAGTTTAGTTGGGACGGGAGCGACTACAGGTCAGTTCTTC.

The gene calls are TRBV2 and TRBJ2-2, with TRBD2 identical over 13 bases. V was pared by 10 bases and J by 3 bases, with 20 bases of the junction left unmatched. Germline V gene data show CDR1 as SNHLY and CDR2 as FYNNEI. The CDR3 length is 20 residues. The CDR3, as DNA: TGTGCCACCACGGACGGACCGAAGACTAGCGGGAGGCCGGACACCGGGGAGCTGTTTTTT. Amino acids: CATTDGPKTSGRPDTGELFF. Supplemented by reference TRBV2 and TRBJ2-2, the full variable domain reads EPEVTQTPSHQVTQMGQEVILRCVPISNHLYFYWYRQILGQKVEFLVSFYNNEISEKSEIFDDQFSVERPDGSNFTLKIRSTKLEDSAMYFCATTDGPKTSGRPDTGELFFGEGSRLTVL.

This chain uses TRBV15 with TRBJ2-1; 9 bases fit TRBD1. The V gene end was trimmed by 2 bases and the J gene end by 8 bases; junction bases not matched to a gene: 13. CDR3 size: 17 residues. Germline CDR1 and CDR2: LNHNV and YYDKDF (reference sequence). The CDR3 sequence is CATSRNRSGQGKDEQFF. The CDR3 DNA is TGTGCCACCAGCAGAAACCGATCGGGACAGGGTAAGGATGAGCAGTTCTTC.

This chain joins TRBV30 and TRBJ2-5; TRBD2 agrees at 13 bases. After removal of 3 bases from V and 5 bases from J, the junction contained 9 bases not matched to a gene. Germline V gene lookup returns CDR1 GTSNPN and CDR2 SVGIG (reference sequence). CDR3 size: 16 residues. The CDR3 region has the DNA TGTGCCTGGAGACTAGCGGGAGGGCCGGATGGTGAGACCCAGTACTTC. Translating gives CAWRLAGGPDGETQYF.

Regarding this clone: This specimen includes other DNA sequences encoding the same CDR3. The rearrangement joins TRBV7-2 to TRBJ2-7; 13 bases align to TRBD2. The J segment lost 3 bases and the V segment lost 5 bases, leaving 4 bases of the junction unmatched. The germline V gene encodes CDR1 SGHTA and CDR2 FQGNSA. The CDR3 runs 15 residues. The CDR3 is CASSLRTSGSYEQYF. The DNA of the CDR3 is TGTGCCAGCAGCCTTAGGACTAGCGGGAGCTACGAGCAGTACTTC.

This CDR3 reads CASSFEGLSGANVLTF. The DNA for the CDR3 is TGCGCCAGCAGCTTTGAAGGGTTGTCTGGGGCCAACGTCCTGACTTTC. V usage is TRBV5-1 and J usage is TRBJ2-6; D remains ambiguous. V was clipped by 2 bases and J by 1 base, with 10 bases between them. CDR3 length: 16 residues. The germline V gene has CDR1 SGHRS and CDR2 YFSETQ.

The chain employs TRBV25-1 and TRBJ1-4; TRBD1 might be the D (5 bases). CDR1 and CDR2 (germline): MGHDK, SYGVNS. V lost 5 bases and J lost 8, with 21 bases in between. The CDR3 contains 16 residues. CDR3 protein: CASSTYRDAMGEKLFF. Written as DNA, the CDR3 is TGTGCCAGCAGTACATACCGGGACGCCATGGGAGAAAAACTGTTTTTT.

The chain carries TRBV4-3 and TRBJ2-1; 12 nucleotides match TRBD2. CDR1 and CDR2 from the germline V gene are LGHNA and YSLEER. This CDR3 spans 17 amino acids. J gave up 6 bases and V 4 bases, and 10 bases lay outside the gene matches. CDR3 sequence: CASSRRLAGEDCNEQFF. The CDR3, as DNA: TGCGCCAGCAGCCGGCGACTAGCGGGAGAGGATTGCAATGAGCAGTTCTTC.

This sequence joins TRBV28 and TRBJ2-1; the match to TRBD2 covers 10 bases. With V trimmed by 7 bases and J by 5 bases, 5 bases remained unmatched. In germline, CDR1 is MDHEN, CDR2 SYDVKM. There are 14 residues in the CDR3. CDR3 loop: CASTPGLADNEQFF. Written as DNA, the CDR3 is TGTGCCAGCACCCCCGGACTAGCGGACAATGAGCAGTTCTTC.

This chain connects TRBV27 to TRBJ2-1; 15 nucleotides match TRBD2. The CDR3 loop spans 23 amino acids. Germline values: CDR1 MNHEY, CDR2 SMNVEV (reference sequence). J was trimmed by 5 bases and V by 0 bases; bases with no gene match: 20. CDR3 sequence reads: CASSLSRLQGAGLAGGFHNEQFF. CDR3 coding DNA: TGTGCCAGCAGTTTATCCCGTTTACAGGGGGCCGGACTAGCGGGAGGGTTCCACAATGAGCAGTTCTTC.

The rearrangement joins TRBV28 to TRBJ2-6, with D unresolved. The V end was cut by 6 bases, the J end by 12 bases, with 21 bases between. The CDR3 totals 15 residues. Germline CDR1 reads MDHEN; CDR2 reads SYDVKM. The DNA for the CDR3 is TGTGCCAGCAGCCGCGCCCATAGTGGGCGCCCCGTCCTGACTTTC. Its protein product is CASSRAHSGRPVLTF.